This TCR beta chain was identified during a study of cytomegalovirus exposure and HLA in healthy donors. V trimming: 4 bases; J trimming: 7 bases; junction bases outside the gene matches: 20. Germline CDR1 reads SGDLS; CDR2 reads YYNGEE. The length of the CDR3 is 20 residues. The study ran its PCR with 60 Vbeta and 13 Jbeta primers. TCRdb's table, derived via immunoSEQ multiplex PCR, lists solely in-frame clones and lacks some. The sample includes about 79,000 clones. The TCR was taken from a man aged 30-40 years in good health and CMV-seronegative. The sequenced material came from PBMCs. V and J are TRBV9 and TRBJ1-6; 10 bases line up with TRBD1. CDR3 amino acids: CASSPQSDRDRGLYNSPLHF. CDR3 bases: TGTGCCAGCAGCCCGCAGTCAGACAGGGACAGGGGATTATACAATTCACCCCTCCACTTT.